This record looks at one T cell receptor (beta chain) sequence and its context. Its target is unknown. MiXCR, applied by TCRdb to the 5' RACE reads, yields one record per CDR3 protein. Here the sample spans 350,000 to 400,000 distinct CDR3 sequences, approximately 20% being singletons. The data derive from a study of CD8 T cells in ankylosing spondylitis. The CDR3 has 13 residues. CDR1 MNHNY and CDR2 SVGAGI come from the germline V gene (reference sequence). V gave up 5 bases and J gave up 5 bases, with 9 bases separating them. Overall study findings and caveats: Reportedly, significant enrichment of disease-linked clones occurred in matched ankylosing spondylitis synovial fluid.

This chain uses TRBV6-6 with TRBJ2-2; D uncertain. This sequence was found in a male donor with ankylosing spondylitis or in good health (not recorded which). Material for sequencing was blood, either unsorted or a sorted T cell fraction (not recorded which). CDR3 nucleotides: TGTGCCAGCAGTGGCCTAGTTACCGGGGAGCTGTTTTTT. Translated, it gives CASSGLVTGELFF.